This note documents a single TCR beta chain sequence. As yet, its antigen is unknown. This sample was taken from a study of T cells after yellow fever vaccination. Study in general: Preparation of fractions with low cell numbers was performed using SMART-Seq v4 Ultra Low Input. Points from the study as a whole: Most clones from primary vaccination were detected again post-booster (96% CD4, 88% CD8).

As TCR cDNA was made by 5'RACE template switching, a universal primer site and UMIs were added. Using its own MiXCR run on the 5' RACE reads, TCRdb lists one record per CDR3 protein. The profile shows about 350,000 distinct CDR3 sequences, around 8.1% of them singletons. Germline trimming cut 6 bases from V and 6 bases from J; bases unmatched to any gene: 14. Germline V gives CDR1 DFQATT, CDR2 SNEGSKA (reference sequence). The CDR3 has 15 residues. The chain links TRBV20-1 to TRBJ1-5; 7 bases align to TRBD1. The receptor was derived from a man younger than 30 who received the YFV17D yellow fever vaccine. Sequencing was performed on PBMCs, taken roughly 45 days after the first yellow fever vaccination. CDR3 sequence reads: CSATVGTVGGQPQHF. The CDR3 nucleotides are TGCAGTGCCACGGTCGGGACAGTGGGCGGTCAGCCCCAGCATTTT.